This T cell receptor (beta chain) appears in the sequencing data of a study of T cells in Graves' hyperthyroidism and ophthalmopathy (dated by TCRdb to between 2019 and 2020). Regarding the complete study: A discovery cohort of roughly 100 patients, about 40 with Graves' ophthalmopathy and about 58 with stable Graves' hyperthyroidism, was used to find distinguishing TCR V-J signatures. An independent validation cohort of around 19 hyperthyroidism patients and about 16 patients who later progressed to ophthalmopathy tested prospective prediction of ophthalmopathy. After blood sampling, hyperthyroidism patients were treated with methimazole at a starting dose of 30 mg daily, and ophthalmopathy patients were treated with high-dose intravenous methylprednisolone. TCR Vbeta CDR3 sequencing of fewer than 150 peripheral blood samples (more than 40 ophthalmopathy, about 74 hyperthyroidism and some 17 progressor patients) is reported in the paper. For training and testing, the 100 or so patients in the discovery cohort were randomly divided in a 7:3 ratio. Thyroid tissue and blood T-cell repertoires from roughly 6 Graves' hyperthyroidism patients were also compared in the study.

As concerns this clonotype: Its binding antigen is unknown. The record has no base qualities; no much larger clone is one base away.

Amplification of TCR beta CDR3 regions was carried out from RNA transcripts. The first round of RT-PCR for the TCR CDR3 was performed with the HTBI primer set and the Qiagen OneStep RT-PCR kit. A second multiplex PCR round built the libraries, followed by size selection and purification. The libraries were sequenced on an Illumina HiSeq2000 using paired-end 100 bp reads. In the authors' own workflow: Raw data were processed with SOAPnuke, discarding reads with adapters, uncalled bases, mean Phred below 15, or no exact constant-primer or identifier match. COPE v1.2.5 was used to merge the high-quality paired reads, and each unique nucleotide sequence was defined as a clonotype. Clonotypes were aligned to IMGT TRBV, TRBD and TRBJ reference segments using MiTCR v1.1. Analysis was restricted to V-J combinations with a frequency above 0.0001, which covered roughly 99% of repertoires. The TCS score was defined as F50 (clonal expansion) divided by E x V (chaos), with BLOSUM62-based TCRdist calculated between CDR3 peptides within each V-J. Welch's t-statistics and random forest reduced roughly 500 V-J features to 13, which were used in a naive Bayes classifier (R e1071). The similarity between thyroid and blood repertoires was quantified using the Morisita-Horn index. TCRdb reworked the public reads: Q25 trimming with fastp, MiXCR clone assembly, productive beta chains retained. Here each entry gathers all rows of one CDR3 protein and keeps the most common genes and DNA. The V and J calls were determined by TCRdb, not by the authors. The sample table holds approximately 510,000 distinct CDR3 sequences, of which about 45% were seen once. The ten biggest clones cover about two fifths of the sample.

What the research found in general, with its limitations: Blood samples also contained most of the expanded thyroid clonotypes (frequency above 0.001), which suggests that blood repertoires may reflect thyroid immune responses. Sample size was not statistically predetermined, and blinding of investigators to group allocation was not performed. A model built on a 13 V-J signature distinguished ophthalmopathy from stable hyperthyroidism, reaching 87.88% sensitivity and 81.08% specificity in cross-validation and 80%/75% in testing. During validation, the model predicted progression to ophthalmopathy a median of roughly 7.1 months ahead of onset, with around 70% sensitivity and 72.22% specificity.

Patients with uncontrolled infections, other autoimmune diseases, pregnancy or lactation were excluded. Diagnoses were established on the basis of clinical symptoms, serum thyroxine and TRAb, thyroid ultrasound, and orbital computed tomography. Total RNA was extracted using Trizol reagent, and RNA quality was assessed on an Agilent 2100 Bioanalyzer. The TCR originated in an adult woman with Graves' disease, either hyperthyroidism or ophthalmopathy (not recorded which). Sequencing was carried out using peripheral blood or thyroid tissue (not recorded which).

The nucleotides are TGCGCCAGCACCCAAAGGGTGGAAGAGACCCAGTACTTC. Its amino acids are CASTQRVEETQYF. Recombination connected TRBV5-1 to TRBJ2-5; the D gene is unclear. At the junction V is shortened by 6 bases and J by 3 bases, with 12 bases in between. CDR1 and CDR2, looked up from the germline V gene, are SGHRS and YFSETQ. Reading from cysteine to phenylalanine, the CDR3 counts 13 amino acids. The read is trimmed to its CDR3 DNA, 39 bases read in frame from base 1.